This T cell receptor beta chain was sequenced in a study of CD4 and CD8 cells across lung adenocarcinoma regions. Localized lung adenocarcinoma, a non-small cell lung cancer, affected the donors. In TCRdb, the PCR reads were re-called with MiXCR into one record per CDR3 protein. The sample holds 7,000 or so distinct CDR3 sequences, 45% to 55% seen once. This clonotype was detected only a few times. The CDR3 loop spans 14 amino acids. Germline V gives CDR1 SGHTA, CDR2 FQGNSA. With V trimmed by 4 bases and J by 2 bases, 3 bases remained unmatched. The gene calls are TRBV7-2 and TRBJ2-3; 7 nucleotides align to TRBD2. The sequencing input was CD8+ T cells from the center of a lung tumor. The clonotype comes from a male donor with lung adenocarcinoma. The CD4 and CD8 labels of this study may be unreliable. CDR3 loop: CASSSSGATDTQYF. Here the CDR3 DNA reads TGTGCCAGCAGCTCCAGCGGGGCCACAGATACGCAGTATTTT.